The T cell receptor (beta chain) under discussion was sequenced for a study of blood T cell repertoires in COVID-19. Study-wide context: There were acute and convalescent COVID-19 samples, and they came from the United States, Italy and Spain. T cells, B-cell-depleted T cells, or PBMCs provided the cDNA or gDNA that served as material.

Authors' data handling: Scientists estimated how many nucleated cells there were by amplifying reference gene primers. Data came from immunoSEQ multiplex PCR; TCRdb stores just in-frame clones and leaves some out. V and J calls and clone size are those listed in that table; D and trimming were worked out from the DNA. Here the sample spans some 130,000 clones, 80% to 85% being singletons. The TCR originated in a woman aged 60-75 years with active or convalescent COVID-19. Sequencing was done on a sample of peripheral blood.

CDR3 residues: CAWDGGYSYEQYF. The CDR3 DNA reads TGTGCCTGGGACGGCGGTTACTCCTACGAGCAGTACTTC. This chain connects TRBV30 to TRBJ2-7; D remains ambiguous. Germline CDR1 reads GTSNPN; CDR2 reads SVGIG (reference sequence). The CDR3 loop spans 13 amino acids. With 5 bases removed from V and 0 bases from J, the gap between germline ends came to 11 bases.